This T cell receptor beta chain was observed in a study of T-cell reconstitution after alpha-beta-depleted transplantation in children listed by TCRdb under 2016. For the study in its entirety: Using TCR repertoire profiling, the study quantitatively followed how T-cell immune reconstitution unfolded in children after TCRalphabeta/CD19-depleted allogeneic hematopoietic cell transplantation. General findings and caveats noted by the study authors: Over the following months the frequencies of hyperexpanded clones went down, and after one year T-cell counts and TCRbeta diversity were mostly credited to newly produced T cells. The apparently early recovery of alphabetaT-cell counts about two months after transplant reportedly depended on only several hundred rapidly expanded clones that came from non-depleted graft cells. The high TCRbeta diversity at day 60 in some patients was ascribed to recipient T cells and intrathymic progenitors that had survived conditioning.

This clonotype was recorded at least ten times. Its antigen is currently not known. No much larger clonotype is one base removed from it; base qualities were not supplied. V loses 6 bases of germline sequence and J loses 7 bases, and the interval between the two ends is 16 bases. The CDR3 covers 15 residues, taking in both the cysteine and the phenylalanine. Only the CDR3 portion is preserved as DNA: 45 bases, with reading frame beginning at the first base. Libraries were made using PCR. TCRdb names Illumina HiSeq 2500 as the instrument used. Molecular barcoding was employed in the preparation of TCR libraries, with unique molecular identifiers being used to normalize TCRbeta repertoire quantification. TCRdb itself trimmed the public reads at Q25 with fastp, ran MiXCR and retained productive beta chains. Rows with a matching CDR3 protein are joined into one entry that keeps the most common DNA and genes. A total of roughly 670,000 distinct CDR3 sequences appear in this sample, around 13% of them only once. The ten largest clones take up about 0.77% of the sample.

The sample's treatment or condition label is to be understood as: allogeneic hematopoietic cell transplantation with graft depleted of TCRalphabeta T cells and CD19 B cells. The children who served as transplant recipients had been given grafts of TCRalphabeta/CD19-depleted allogeneic hematopoietic cells. The material sequenced was PBMCs, taken before TCRalphabeta/CD19-depleted stem cell transplant. The sequence links TRBV12-3 or TRBV12-4 to TRBJ1-6; the D gene assignment is ambiguous. This clonotype originated in a girl between 2 and 10 years old with congenital amegakaryocytic thrombocytopenia, due to receive a stem cell transplant. This receptor carries the CDR3 CASRSRTAANSPLHF. The sequence in DNA is TGTGCCAGCAGATCCCGAACAGCGGCGAATTCACCCCTCCACTTT.